This entry describes one T cell receptor beta chain. Its antigen is unidentified. It was with 60 Vbeta and 13 Jbeta primers that the PCR ran. Profiling relied on immunoSEQ multiplex PCR, and the TCRdb table lists in-frame clones only, not all of them. In total, the table holds roughly 50,000 clones. This sample is drawn from a study of cytomegalovirus exposure and HLA in healthy donors. Healthy donors of bone marrow made up the group. Study-wide results and limits: Presence/absence analyses assumed roughly uniform sequencing depth across donors. In a later analysis, at a false discovery rate of 0.05, about 16,000 TCR beta sequences matched HLA alleles.

The ends were cut back, 0 bases at V and 2 bases at J, with 11 bases in the middle. This CDR3 is built from 16 residues. Per germline, CDR1 SGHAT and CDR2 FQNNGV. The receptor comes from a male donor in good health and CMV-seropositive. This chain links TRBV11-2 with TRBJ1-3, with D possibly TRBD1 on 5 matching bases. The sample consisted of PBMCs. CDR3: CASSLDSRGPGNTIYF. The DNA of the CDR3 is TGTGCCAGCAGCTTAGATTCAAGGGGCCCTGGAAACACCATATATTTT.